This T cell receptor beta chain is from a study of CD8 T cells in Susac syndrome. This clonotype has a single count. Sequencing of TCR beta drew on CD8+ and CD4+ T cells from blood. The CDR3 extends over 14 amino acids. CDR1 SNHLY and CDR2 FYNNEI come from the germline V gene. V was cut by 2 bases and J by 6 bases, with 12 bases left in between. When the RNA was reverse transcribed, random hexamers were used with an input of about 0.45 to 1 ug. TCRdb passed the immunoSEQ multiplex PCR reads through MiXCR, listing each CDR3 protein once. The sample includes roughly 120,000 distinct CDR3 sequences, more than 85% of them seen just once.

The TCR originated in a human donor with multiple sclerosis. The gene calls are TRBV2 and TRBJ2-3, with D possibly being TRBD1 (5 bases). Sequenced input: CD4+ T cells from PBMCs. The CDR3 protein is CASSEWGRADTQYF. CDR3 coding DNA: TGTGCCAGCAGTGAATGGGGCAGGGCTGATACGCAGTATTTT. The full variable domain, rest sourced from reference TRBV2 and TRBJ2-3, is EPEVTQTPSHQVTQMGQEVILRCVPISNHLYFYWYRQILGQKVEFLVSFYNNEISEKSEIFDDQFSVERPDGSNFTLKIRSTKLEDSAMYFCASSEWGRADTQYFGPGTRLTVL.